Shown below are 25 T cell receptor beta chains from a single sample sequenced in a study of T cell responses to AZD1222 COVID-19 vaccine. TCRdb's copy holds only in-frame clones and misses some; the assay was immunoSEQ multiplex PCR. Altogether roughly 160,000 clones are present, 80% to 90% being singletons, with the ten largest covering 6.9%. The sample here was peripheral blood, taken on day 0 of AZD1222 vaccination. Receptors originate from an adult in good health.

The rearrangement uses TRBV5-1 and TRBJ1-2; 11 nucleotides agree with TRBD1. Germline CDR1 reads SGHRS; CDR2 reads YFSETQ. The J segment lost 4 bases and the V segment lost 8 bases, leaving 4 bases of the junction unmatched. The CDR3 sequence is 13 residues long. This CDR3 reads CASGQGASYGYTF. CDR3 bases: TGCGCCAGTGGACAGGGGGCCAGCTATGGCTACACCTTC.

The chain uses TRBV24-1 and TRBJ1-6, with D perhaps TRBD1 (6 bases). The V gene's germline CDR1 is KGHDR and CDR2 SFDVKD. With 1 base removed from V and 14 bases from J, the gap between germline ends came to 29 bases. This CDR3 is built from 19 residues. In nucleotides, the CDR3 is TGTGCCACCAGTGATTTAGGCCTACATTTTGGGGGGGCCCCGTTTTCCCTCCACTTT. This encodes CATSDLGLHFGGAPFSLHF.

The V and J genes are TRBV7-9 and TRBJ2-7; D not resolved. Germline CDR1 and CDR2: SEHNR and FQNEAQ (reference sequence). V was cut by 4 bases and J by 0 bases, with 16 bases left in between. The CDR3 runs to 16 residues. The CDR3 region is CASSYTPGSSSYEQYF. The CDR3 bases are TGTGCCAGCAGCTACACCCCGGGTTCAAGCTCCTACGAGCAGTACTTC.

The CDR3 sequence: CAWGSGFSGNTIYF. The CDR3 nucleotides are TGTGCCTGGGGGTCAGGGTTCTCTGGAAACACCATATATTTT. The V gene is TRBV30, the J gene TRBJ1-3, with D possibly being TRBD1 (5 bases). This CDR3 is built from 14 residues. The V gene lost 5 bases and the J gene lost 0 bases, with 11 bases spanning the gap. Germline values: CDR1 GTSNPN, CDR2 SVGIG (reference sequence).

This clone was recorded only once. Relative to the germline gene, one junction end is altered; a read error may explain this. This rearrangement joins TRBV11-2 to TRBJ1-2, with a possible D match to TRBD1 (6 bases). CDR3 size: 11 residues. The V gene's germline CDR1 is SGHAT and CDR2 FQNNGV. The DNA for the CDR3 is TGTGCCAGCAGCTTAGTCCGGGACACCAACTTC. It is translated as CASSLVRDTNF.

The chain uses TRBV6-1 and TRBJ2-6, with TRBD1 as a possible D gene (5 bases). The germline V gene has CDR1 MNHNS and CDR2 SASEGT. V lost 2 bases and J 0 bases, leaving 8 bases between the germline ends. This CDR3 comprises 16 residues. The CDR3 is CASSEPRVSGANVLTF. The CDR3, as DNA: TGTGCCAGCAGTGAACCCAGGGTCTCTGGGGCCAACGTCCTGACTTTC.

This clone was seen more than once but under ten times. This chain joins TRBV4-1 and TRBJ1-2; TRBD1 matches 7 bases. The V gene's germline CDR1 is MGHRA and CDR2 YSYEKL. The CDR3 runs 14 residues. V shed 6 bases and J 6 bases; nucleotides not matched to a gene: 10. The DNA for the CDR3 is TGCGCCAGCAGTCTAGCTCAGGGGGGCCATGGCTACACCTTC. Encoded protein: CASSLAQGGHGYTF.

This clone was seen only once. The CDR3 coding sequence is TGCGCCAGCAGCCAAGATGGCAGGGTGAATGAGCAGTTCTTC. Amino acids: CASSQDGRVNEQFF. V is TRBV4-1 and J is TRBJ2-1, with D possibly matching TRBD1 (5 bases). Germline loops: CDR1 MGHRA, CDR2 YSYEKL. The CDR3 sequence is 14 residues long. Trimming took 0 bases from V and 7 from J, leaving 10 bases between them.

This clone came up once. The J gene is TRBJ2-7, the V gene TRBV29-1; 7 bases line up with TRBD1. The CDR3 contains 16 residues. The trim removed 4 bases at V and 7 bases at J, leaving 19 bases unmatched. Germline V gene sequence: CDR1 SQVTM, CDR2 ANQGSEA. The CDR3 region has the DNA TGCAGCGTTGTAAAACAGGGGAAAGGATTGTTGGGGGAGCAGTACTTC. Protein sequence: CSVVKQGKGLLGEQYF.

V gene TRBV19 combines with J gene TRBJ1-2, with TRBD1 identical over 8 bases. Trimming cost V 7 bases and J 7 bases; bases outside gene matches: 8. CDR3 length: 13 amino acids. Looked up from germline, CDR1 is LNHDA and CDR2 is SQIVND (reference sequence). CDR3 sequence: CASNLDRVSGYTF. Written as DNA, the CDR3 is TGTGCCAGTAACTTGGACAGGGTCTCTGGCTACACCTTC.

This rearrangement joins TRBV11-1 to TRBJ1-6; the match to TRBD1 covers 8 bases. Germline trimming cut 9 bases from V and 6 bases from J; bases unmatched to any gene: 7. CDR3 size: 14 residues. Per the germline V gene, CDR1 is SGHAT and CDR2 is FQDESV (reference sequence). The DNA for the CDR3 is TGTGCCAGTAGACGGGACAGGAGTAATTCACCCCTCCACTTT. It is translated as CASRRDRSNSPLHF.

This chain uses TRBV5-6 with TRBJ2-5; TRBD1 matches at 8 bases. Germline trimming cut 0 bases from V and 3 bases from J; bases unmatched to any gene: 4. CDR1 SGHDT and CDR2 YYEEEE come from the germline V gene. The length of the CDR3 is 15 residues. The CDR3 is CASSLVLTGEETQYF. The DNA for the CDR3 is TGTGCCAGCAGCTTGGTTTTGACAGGGGAAGAGACCCAGTACTTC. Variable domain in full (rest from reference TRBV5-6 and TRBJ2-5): DAGVTQSPTHLIKTRGQQVTLRCSPKSGHDTVSWYQQALGQGPQFIFQYYEEEERQRGNFPDRFSGHQFPNYSSELNVNALLLGDSALYLCASSLVLTGEETQYFGPGTRLLVL.

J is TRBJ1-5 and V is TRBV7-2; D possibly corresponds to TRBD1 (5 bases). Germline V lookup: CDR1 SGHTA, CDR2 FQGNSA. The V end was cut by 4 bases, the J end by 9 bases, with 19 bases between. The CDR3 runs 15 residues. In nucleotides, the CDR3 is TGTGCCAGCAGCTCCAACCGGGACGGCCAATCGCCCCAGCATTTT. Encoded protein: CASSSNRDGQSPQHF.

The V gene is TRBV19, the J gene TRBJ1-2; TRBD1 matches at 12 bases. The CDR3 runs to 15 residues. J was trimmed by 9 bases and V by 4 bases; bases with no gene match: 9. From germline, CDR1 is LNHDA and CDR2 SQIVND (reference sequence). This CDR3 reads CASSSRDRGLGSYTF. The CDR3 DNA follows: TGTGCCAGTAGTAGCCGGGACAGGGGGCTTGGGAGCTACACCTTC.

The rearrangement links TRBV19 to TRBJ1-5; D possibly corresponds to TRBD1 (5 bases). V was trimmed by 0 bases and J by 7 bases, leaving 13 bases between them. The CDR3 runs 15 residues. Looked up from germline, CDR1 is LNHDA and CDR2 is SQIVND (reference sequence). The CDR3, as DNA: TGTGCCAGTAGTATAGATTCAGGGTATGGACAGCCCCAGCATTTT. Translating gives CASSIDSGYGQPQHF.

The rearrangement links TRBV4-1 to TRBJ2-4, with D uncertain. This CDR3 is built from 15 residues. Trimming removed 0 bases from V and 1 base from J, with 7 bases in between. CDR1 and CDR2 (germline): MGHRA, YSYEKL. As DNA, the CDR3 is TGCGCCAGCAGCCAAGATTCAGTGGCCAAAAACATTCAGTACTTC. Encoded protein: CASSQDSVAKNIQYF.

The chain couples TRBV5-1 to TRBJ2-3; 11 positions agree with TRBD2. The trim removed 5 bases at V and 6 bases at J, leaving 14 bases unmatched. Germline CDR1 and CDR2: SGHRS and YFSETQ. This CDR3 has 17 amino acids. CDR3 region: CASRRDGRLAGMDTQYF. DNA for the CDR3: TGCGCCAGCAGGAGGGACGGACGACTAGCGGGGATGGATACGCAGTATTTT.

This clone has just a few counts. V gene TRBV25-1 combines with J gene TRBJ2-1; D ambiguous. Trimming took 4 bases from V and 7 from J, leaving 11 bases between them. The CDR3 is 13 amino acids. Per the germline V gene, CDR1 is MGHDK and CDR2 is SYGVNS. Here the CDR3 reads CASSGVDRNEQFF. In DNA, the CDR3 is TGTGCCAGCAGTGGGGTTGATAGGAATGAGCAGTTCTTC.

CDR3 in DNA: TGTGCCAGCAGTGAAGGGCGTGGCGGTGTGGAAAAACTGTTTTTT. Translating it yields CASSEGRGGVEKLFF. The V gene is TRBV2, the J gene TRBJ1-4; unclear D gene. From germline, CDR1 is SNHLY and CDR2 FYNNEI. V lost 1 base and J 8 bases, leaving 14 bases between the germline ends. This CDR3 has 15 residues.

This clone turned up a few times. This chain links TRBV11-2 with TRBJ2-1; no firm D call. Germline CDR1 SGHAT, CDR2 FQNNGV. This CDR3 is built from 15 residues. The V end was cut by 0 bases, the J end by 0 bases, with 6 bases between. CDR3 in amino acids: CASSLDGSSYNEQFF. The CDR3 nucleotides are TGTGCCAGCAGCTTAGATGGCAGCTCCTACAATGAGCAGTTCTTC.

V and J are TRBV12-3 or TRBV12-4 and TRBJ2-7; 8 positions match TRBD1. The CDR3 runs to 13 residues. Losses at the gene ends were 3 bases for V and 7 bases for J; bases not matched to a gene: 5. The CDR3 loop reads CASSLGQAGEQYF. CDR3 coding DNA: TGTGCCAGCAGTTTGGGACAGGCGGGGGAGCAGTACTTC.

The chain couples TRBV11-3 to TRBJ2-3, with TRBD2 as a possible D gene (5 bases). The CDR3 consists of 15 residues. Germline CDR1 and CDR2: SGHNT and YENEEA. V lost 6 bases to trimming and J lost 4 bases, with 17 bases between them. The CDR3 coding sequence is TGTGCCAGCAGTTCGGCATTGGCCGGGGCAGATACGCAGTATTTT. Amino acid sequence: CASSSALAGADTQYF. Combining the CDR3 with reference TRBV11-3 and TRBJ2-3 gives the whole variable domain EAGVVQSPRYKIIEKKQPVAFWCNPISGHNTLYWYLQNLGQGPELLIRYENEEAVDDSQLPKDRFSAERLKGVDSTLKIQPAELGDSAVYLCASSSALAGADTQYFGPGTRLTVL.

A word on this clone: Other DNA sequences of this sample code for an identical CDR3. The CDR3 loop is CASSVGGDEQYF. The CDR3, as DNA: TGTGCCAGCAGCGTAGGTGGGGACGAGCAGTACTTC. This chain connects TRBV9 to TRBJ2-7; unclear D gene. This CDR3 is built from 12 residues. Germline loops: CDR1 SGDLS, CDR2 YYNGEE. The V end was cut by 0 bases, the J end by 5 bases, with 6 bases between.

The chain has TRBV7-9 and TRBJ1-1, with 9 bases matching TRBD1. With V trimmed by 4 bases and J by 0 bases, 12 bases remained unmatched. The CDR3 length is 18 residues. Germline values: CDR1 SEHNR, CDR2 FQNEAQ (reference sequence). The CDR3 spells CASSSRDRATRMNTEAFF. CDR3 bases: TGTGCCAGCAGCTCGCGGGACAGGGCTACCCGAATGAACACTGAAGCTTTCTTT.

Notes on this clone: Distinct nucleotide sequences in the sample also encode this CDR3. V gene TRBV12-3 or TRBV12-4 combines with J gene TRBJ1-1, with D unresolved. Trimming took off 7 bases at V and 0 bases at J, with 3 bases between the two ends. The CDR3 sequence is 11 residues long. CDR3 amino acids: CASTLNTEAFF. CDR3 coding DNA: TGTGCCAGCACGCTGAACACTGAAGCTTTCTTT.